This is a list of T cell receptor beta chains from one sample in a study of radiation and T cells in renal cell carcinoma. The protocol was immunoSEQ multiplex PCR, while the TCRdb copy is restricted to in-frame clones and leaves out a portion. The table lists about 83,000 clones, roughly 80% of them singletons. This material consisted of blood, taken from a patient whose treatment included radiotherapy and nephrectomy. Every receptor here comes from a woman aged 55-75 years with renal cell carcinoma. Each CDR3 is given with its conserved first and last residue. Fields, in order: D gene, V gene, J gene, clone size, CDR3 protein, CDR3 DNA. The D gene is left open where the match is weak. Expanded clones are given a class, and other clones once, few, many or no size at all.

>TRBD1|TRBV19|TRBJ1-2|NA
CASSRTGNGYTF
TGTGCCAGTAGCCGGACAGGGAATGGCTACACCTTC
>TRBD1|TRBV4-2|TRBJ1-2|NA
CATRPQGADYGYTF
TGTGCCACCCGCCCGCAGGGGGCCGACTATGGCTACACCTTC
>TRBD1|TRBV5-5|TRBJ2-5|NA
CASSWGTGESETQYF
TGTGCCAGCAGCTGGGGGACAGGGGAGTCAGAGACCCAGTACTTC
>NA|TRBV10-3|TRBJ2-3|NA
CAISETNRPGGADTQYF
TGTGCCATCAGCGAGACAAACCGGCCCGGAGGGGCAGATACGCAGTATTTT
>TRBD2|TRBV18|TRBJ2-1|NA
CASSPAVSSGGEQFF
TGTGCCAGCTCACCTGCCGTGAGTAGCGGGGGTGAGCAGTTCTTC
>TRBD1|TRBV28|TRBJ1-5|NA
CASSPVGTANQPQHF
TGTGCCAGCAGTCCCGTTGGGACAGCTAATCAGCCCCAGCATTTT
>NA|TRBV4-2|TRBJ2-7|NA
CASSQGLSVPSYEQYF
TGTGCCAGCAGCCAAGGACTATCCGTACCATCCTACGAGCAGTACTTC
>TRBD1|TRBV6-5|TRBJ1-1|NA
CASSYARQGLAFF
TGTGCCAGCAGTTACGCTAGACAGGGGTTAGCTTTCTTT
>NA|TRBV30|TRBJ1-6|NA
CAWTLYLDANSPLHF
TGTGCCTGGACCCTTTACCTAGATGCCAATTCACCCCTCCACTTT
>NA|TRBV28|TRBJ2-1|NA
CASTTYNEQFF
TGTGCCAGCACTACGTACAATGAGCAGTTCTTC
>NA|TRBV2|TRBJ1-3|NA
CASSVGTSGNTIYF
TGTGCCAGCAGTGTGGGGACCTCTGGAAACACCATATATTTT
>NA|TRBV7-9|TRBJ1-1|NA
CASSLDGDLNTEAFF
TGTGCCAGCAGCTTAGATGGGGACTTGAACACTGAAGCTTTCTTT
>TRBD2|TRBV11-3|TRBJ2-1|NA
CASRNSGSHEQFF
TGTGCCAGCAGAAATAGCGGGAGCCATGAGCAGTTCTTC
>TRBD1|TRBV19|TRBJ1-5|NA
CASSTQGRGNQPQHF
TGTGCCAGTAGTACACAGGGGAGAGGCAATCAGCCCCAGCATTTT
>NA|TRBV7-2|TRBJ2-7|NA
CASSFGVYEQYF
TGTGCCAGCAGCTTCGGGGTCTACGAGCAGTACTTC
>TRBD2|TRBV27|TRBJ2-1|NA
CASSLSPGLASNEQFF
TGTGCCAGCAGTTTAAGCCCGGGACTAGCGAGCAATGAGCAGTTCTTC
>TRBD1|TRBV19|TRBJ1-2|NA
CASREGSAGGHYGYTF
TGTGCCAGTAGAGAAGGGTCGGCAGGGGGCCACTATGGCTACACCTTC
>NA|TRBV11-3|TRBJ2-3|NA
CASSLGGVEGQYF
TGTGCCAGCAGCTTAGGTGGAGTGGAGGGGCAGTATTTT
>TRBD1|TRBV6-1|TRBJ1-2|NA
CASSQGEGYTF
TGTGCCAGCAGTCAGGGGGAGGGCTACACCTTC
>NA|TRBV30|TRBJ1-3|NA
CAWSAFLGNTIYF
TGTGCCTGGAGTGCCTTTCTCGGAAACACCATATATTTT
>NA|TRBV27|TRBJ2-7|once
CASSLFPGHSYEQYF
TGTGCCAGCAGTTTATTCCCCGGACACTCATACGAGCAGTACTTC
>TRBD2|TRBV7-2|TRBJ2-1|NA
CASSLNGGGYNEQFF
TGTGCCAGCAGCTTGAATGGCGGGGGCTACAATGAGCAGTTCTTC
>NA|TRBV18|TRBJ1-1|NA
CASSPTDRGTEAFF
TGTGCCAGCTCACCTACGGACCGTGGAACTGAAGCTTTCTTT
>NA|TRBV7-2|TRBJ2-2|NA
CASSLAMTPPTGELFF
TGTGCCAGCAGCTTAGCGATGACCCCTCCCACCGGGGAGCTGTTTTTT
>TRBD1|TRBV11-2|TRBJ1-3|few
CASSPSPGQENTIYF
TGTGCCAGCAGCCCTAGCCCTGGACAGGAAAACACCATATATTTT
>TRBD2|TRBV30|TRBJ2-5|NA
CAWSRTRPQETQYF
TGTGCCTGGAGTCGGACTAGGCCGCAAGAGACCCAGTACTTC
>NA|TRBV2|TRBJ2-7|NA
CASSTDHLTSYEQYF
TGTGCCAGCAGTACAGACCACTTAACCTCCTACGAGCAGTACTTC
>NA|TRBV18|TRBJ1-1|NA
CASSPPNSLNTEAFF
TGTGCCAGCTCACCACCGAACAGTTTGAACACTGAAGCTTTCTTT
>NA|TRBV6-1|TRBJ1-1|NA
CASLRAAANTEAFF
TGTGCCAGCTTGAGGGCGGCTGCTAACACTGAAGCTTTCTTT
>NA|TRBV11-2|TRBJ1-1|NA
CASSLARRNMNTEAFF
TGTGCCAGCAGCTTAGCAAGGCGAAACATGAACACTGAAGCTTTCTTT
>NA|TRBV6-5|TRBJ2-7|NA
CASRQSYEQYF
TGTGCCAGCAGACAGTCCTACGAGCAGTACTTC
>NA|TRBV5-5|TRBJ2-2|NA
CASNSAGALTGELFF
TGTGCCAGCAACTCGGCGGGGGCCCTCACCGGGGAGCTGTTTTTT
>NA|TRBV4-3|TRBJ1-2|NA
CASSQNRNSYGYTF
TGCGCCAGCAGCCAGAACAGGAATTCCTATGGCTACACCTTC
>NA|TRBV5-4|TRBJ2-7|NA
CASSLDGPYEQYF
TGTGCCAGCAGCTTAGACGGTCCCTACGAGCAGTACTTC
>NA|TRBV2|TRBJ2-7|NA
CASSVDTGFPYEQYF
TGTGCCAGCAGTGTGGACACAGGGTTCCCCTACGAGCAGTACTTC
>NA|TRBV7-2|TRBJ2-7|NA
CASSLSVQNYEQYF
TGTGCCAGCAGCTTGTCGGTACAGAACTACGAGCAGTACTTC
>NA|TRBV7-9|TRBJ1-1|NA
CASSVEAGLDTEAFF
TGTGCCAGCAGCGTAGAGGCGGGGTTGGACACTGAAGCTTTCTTT
>TRBD2|TRBV19|TRBJ2-1|NA
CASSIGLAGVVEQFF
TGTGCCAGTAGTATAGGACTAGCGGGAGTGGTTGAGCAGTTCTTC
>NA|TRBV7-9|TRBJ1-1|NA
CASSSYMMNTEAFF
TGTGCCAGCAGCAGCTACATGATGAACACTGAAGCTTTCTTT